One and the same sample provided the 10 T cell receptor beta chains below, sequenced in a study of T cell repertoires in cytomegalovirus infection. TCRdb fed the reads into MiXCR, producing one record per CDR3 protein. Here the sample spans roughly 730,000 distinct CDR3 sequences, roughly 33% being singletons. No antigen has been identified for these receptors. Sequenced material: cultured PBMCs, taken from culture after CMV antigen stimulation. These receptors were obtained from a human donor in good health (CMV status not recorded). Some clones in this sample may be carry-over from other donors' samples.

This clonotype has just one count. The rearrangement uses TRBV6-5 and TRBJ1-4, with D possibly matching TRBD1 (5 bases). Trimming removed 0 bases at V and 2 bases at J, with 10 bases between. CDR3 length: 16 residues. Germline lookup yields CDR1 MNHEY and CDR2 SVGAGI. Here the CDR3 DNA reads TGTGCCAGCAGTTACTCGAAGGGGTACACTAATGAAAAACTGTTTTTT. Translated, it gives CASSYSKGYTNEKLFF.

This chain uses TRBV7-6 with TRBJ2-1; D tentatively fits TRBD1 or TRBD2 (5 bases each). The ends were cut back, 5 bases at V and 11 bases at J, with 10 bases in the middle. Per the germline V gene, CDR1 is SGHVS and CDR2 is FNYEAQ. CDR3 size: 11 residues. This CDR3 is CASSPGPQQFF. As DNA, the CDR3 is TGTGCCAGCAGCCCGGGACCTCAGCAGTTCTTC.

At least ten counts were recorded for this clonotype. The J gene is TRBJ1-5, the V gene TRBV7-2, with 7 bases identical to TRBD1. The CDR3 loop spans 16 amino acids. Germline lookup yields CDR1 SGHTA and CDR2 FQGNSA. V was clipped by 5 bases and J by 4 bases; unmatched bases: 11. CDR3 protein: CASSPARGGRNQPQHF. CDR3 in DNA: TGTGCCAGCAGCCCCGCCAGGGGGGGGAGAAATCAGCCCCAGCATTTT.

This clonotype was counted many times. The chain carries TRBV2 and TRBJ2-7; 9 bases fit TRBD1. Germline V gene lookup returns CDR1 SNHLY and CDR2 FYNNEI. V shed 5 bases, J shed 3 bases, and the junction held 11 bases outside the gene matches. This CDR3 is 16 amino acids long. In nucleotides, the CDR3 is TGTGCCAGCAGTCGAGGGGCCGGGACAGGGATCTACGAGCAGTACTTC. Residues: CASSRGAGTGIYEQYF.

The V gene is TRBV12-3 or TRBV12-4, the J gene TRBJ1-1; 8 bases are shared with TRBD1. The CDR3 is made up of 16 amino acids. The V and J ends lost 5 bases and 2 bases, in that order; junction bases with no gene match: 10. The CDR3 coding sequence is TGTGCCAGCAGTGGGCCTACGACAGGGGAAAACACTGAAGCTTTCTTT. It encodes CASSGPTTGENTEAFF.

This clonotype was observed many times. The V gene is TRBV7-9, the J gene TRBJ2-5; D might be TRBD1 or TRBD2, each matching 6 bases. CDR1 is SEHNR, CDR2 FQNEAQ, per germline (reference sequence). This CDR3 is built from 16 residues. V shed 2 bases and J shed 2 bases, with 15 bases lying between them. CDR3 in amino acids: CASSLPRGGGQETQYF. CDR3 coding DNA: TGTGCCAGCAGCTTACCCAGGGGAGGAGGTCAAGAGACCCAGTACTTC.

J is TRBJ1-5 and V is TRBV27; D call uncertain. The CDR3 totals 10 residues. CDR1 and CDR2 (germline): MNHEY, SMNVEV (reference sequence). V was clipped by 11 bases and J by 11 bases, with 13 bases between them. The CDR3 here is CARLCTAQHF. In DNA form, the CDR3 reads TGTGCCCGCCTTTGCACGGCCCAGCATTTT.

The chain combines TRBV28 with TRBJ1-1, with 7 bases identical to TRBD1. This CDR3 is 13 amino acids long. V lost 2 bases and J lost 9; bases outside the gene matches: 6. Germline CDR1 MDHEN, CDR2 SYDVKM. The CDR3 DNA follows: TGTGCCAGCAGTTTAGTAGGGGGCGGCCAAGCTTTCTTT. Its translation: CASSLVGGGQAFF.

This clonotype was observed a handful of times. The rearrangement joins TRBV19 to TRBJ2-1; D not resolved. The V and J ends lost 4 bases and 7 bases respectively, with 11 bases between them. Per germline, CDR1 LNHDA and CDR2 SQIVND (reference sequence). This CDR3 region has 13 residues. The CDR3 bases are TGTGCCAGTAGTAGGTGGGCCGGGAATGAGCAGTTCTTC. Protein sequence: CASSRWAGNEQFF.

This clonotype was seen a handful of times. This chain joins TRBV20-1 and TRBJ1-4; 7 bases agree with TRBD1. The CDR3 is 11 residues long. V lost 6 bases to trimming and J lost 7 bases; unmatched junction nucleotides: 2. Germline V gives CDR1 DFQATT, CDR2 SNEGSKA (reference sequence). The CDR3 coding sequence is TGCAGTGCAAGGACAGGTGAAAAACTGTTTTTT. Its protein is CSARTGEKLFF.